This T cell receptor (beta chain) was observed in a study of blood T cell repertoires in COVID-19. Study in general: Collection of acute and convalescent COVID-19 samples took place in the United States, Italy and Spain.

Method: immunoSEQ multiplex PCR; TCRdb's copy keeps in-frame clones and lacks some. Of about 260,000 clones listed, 88% were seen once; the top ten hold more than 1%. This clone was counted between two and nine times. Participants' own reports of clinical history determined their cohort assignment. This CDR3 region has 14 residues. Germline assignment: CDR1 SGDLS and CDR2 YYNGEE. Trimming shortened V by 2 bases and J by 6 bases, and 13 bases separated the two germline ends. This TCR was recovered from a woman aged 40 to 50 with acute COVID-19. The chain combines TRBV9 with TRBJ2-3; D may be TRBD1 (5 bases). Sequencing used PBMCs or T cells enriched from blood (not recorded which). CDR3 coding DNA: TGTGCCAGCAGCGTTGACAGTTGGGTGGATACGCAGTATTTT. It encodes CASSVDSWVDTQYF.